This T cell receptor (beta chain) was sequenced in a study of identical twins. Findings and caveats of the study: Shared out-of-frame alpha sequences (those common to twins) showed excess low generation probability.

The table lists this clonotype with a few counts. Its target is unknown. V dropped 5 bases and J dropped 9 bases, with 12 bases sitting between them. The CDR3 is made up of 12 amino acids. The V gene's germline CDR1 is SGHRS and CDR2 YFSETQ. TCRdb used MiXCR to reprocess the 5' RACE reads, holding one entry per CDR3 protein. Of roughly 770,000 distinct CDR3 sequences in the sample, 18% are singletons; the top ten hold around 14%. The same data also went into a second study, on T cells expressing NK-cell markers.

The chain links TRBV5-1 to TRBJ2-1; no firm D call. The sample consisted of PBMCs. This TCR derives from a young woman in good health. The CDR3 here is CASSRSGGEQFF. In nucleotides, the CDR3 is TGCGCCAGCAGTCGCTCCGGTGGTGAGCAGTTCTTC.